The subject of this entry is one T cell receptor (beta chain). Its specificity is unknown. The data stem from a study of regulatory T cells in long-lasting Graves disease. Study-wide results and limits: The analysis examined peripheral blood only and excluded thyroid tissue.

V shed 5 bases and J shed 2 bases, with 11 bases lying between them. This CDR3 spans 14 amino acids. CDR1 and CDR2 from the germline V gene are SGHAT and FQNNGV. Documented time point: newly diagnosed GD, antithyroid drugs for less than 3 months. PBMC RNA served as the TCR library source. Arm-PCR of CDR3 regions and iRepertoire HTBI primers were the basis on which TCR beta libraries were built. Authors' methods: Taken together, the samples had fewer than 70 TRBV and approximately 15 TRBJ segments identified. TCRdb ran MiXCR on the multiplex PCR reads and lists one entry per CDR3 protein. In this record, the V and J calls reflect TCRdb's handling and not the investigators' own analysis. Among about 430,000 distinct CDR3 sequences listed, around 16% were seen once. These data were also reused for a study on T cells in Graves' hyperthyroidism and ophthalmopathy.

The rearrangement uses TRBV11-2 and TRBJ2-3; D possibly corresponds to TRBD1 (6 bases). The sequencing here drew on peripheral blood mononuclear cells (PBMCs), taken at new diagnosis, from a patient treated with antithyroid drugs. This TCR was sampled from a woman aged 40 to 49 with Graves disease. The CDR3 DNA is TGTGCCAGCAGCCGGGGACAAAACACAGATACGCAGTATTTT. It is translated as CASSRGQNTDTQYF.